This TCR beta chain was sequenced in a study of cytomegalovirus exposure and HLA in healthy donors. General study results and limits: Cytomegalovirus-associated status was assigned to some 180 TCR beta chains.

Germline CDR1 and CDR2: SEHNR and FQNEAQ (reference sequence). This CDR3 has 19 amino acids. The J segment lost 0 bases and the V segment lost 2 bases, leaving 12 bases of the junction unmatched. Notes on this clone: Antigen: not known.

This table comes from immunoSEQ multiplex PCR, and its TCRdb copy is limited to in-frame clones, with some not included. Of about 100,000 clones listed, nearly 97% are singletons. Separate from the approximately 700-subject first cohort was the approximately 110-subject validation cohort, to which the donors belonged. The chain recombines TRBV7-9 with TRBJ2-2, with TRBD2 identical over 7 bases. Sequencing input: PBMCs. This TCR was sampled from a young woman in good health and CMV-seronegative. CDR3 in amino acids: CASSLLFGGENSNTGELFF. The CDR3 DNA follows: TGTGCCAGCAGCTTATTATTTGGGGGGGAGAACTCGAACACCGGGGAGCTGTTTTTT.